These 14 T cell receptor beta chains came from one sample sequenced in a study of blood T cells in healthy people across ages. A J-beta primer mix and a sample-barcoded 5' primer were used in a second PCR of about 7 to 12 cycles. TCRdb used MiXCR to reprocess the 5' RACE reads, holding one entry per CDR3 protein. The table lists 800,000 or so distinct CDR3 sequences, around 68% of them singletons. The sample was blood. These receptors originate from a man aged 25-45 years in good health.

This clonotype appeared a few times. The J gene is TRBJ2-7, the V gene TRBV27, with TRBD2 identical over 9 bases. The CDR3 totals 14 residues. CDR1 is MNHEY and CDR2 is SMNVEV in the germline V gene (reference sequence). V lost 2 bases to trimming and J lost 3 bases; unmatched junction nucleotides: 2. Written as DNA, the CDR3 is TGTGCCAGCAGTTTACGGCGGGGGGGCTACGAGCAGTACTTC. It codes for CASSLRRGGYEQYF.

The chain couples TRBV18 to TRBJ2-3, with a weak D call TRBD2 (5 bases). V lost 4 bases to trimming and J lost 5 bases, with 7 bases between them. CDR1 KGHSH and CDR2 LQKENI come from the germline V gene. There are 12 residues in the CDR3. Written as DNA, the CDR3 is TGTGCCAGCTCACGGGAGATAGATACGCAGTATTTT. It yields the protein CASSREIDTQYF.

V and J are TRBV29-1 and TRBJ2-1; D possibly matches TRBD1 or TRBD2 (5 bases each). Looked up from germline, CDR1 is SQVTM and CDR2 is ANQGSEA. The CDR3 sequence is 13 residues long. Trimming cost V 7 bases and J 8 bases, with 18 bases left between them. CDR3 residues: CSAPGAISDEQFF. CDR3 in DNA: TGCAGCGCGCCCGGGGCCATCAGCGATGAGCAGTTCTTC.

The chain employs TRBV5-1 and TRBJ2-7; TRBD1 is a possible D gene (6 bases). Germline CDR1 SGHRS, CDR2 YFSETQ. V was shortened by 3 bases and J by 6 bases, with 16 bases between the two germline ends. The CDR3 extends over 14 amino acids. The CDR3 protein is CASSSSDRGVEQYF. In DNA, the CDR3 is TGCGCCAGCAGCTCCTCGGACAGAGGGGTCGAGCAGTACTTC.

The CDR3 region has the DNA TGTGCCAGCAGCCCGCGGACAGTTTACTACAATGAGCAGTTCTTC. It yields the protein CASSPRTVYYNEQFF. The chain couples TRBV7-2 to TRBJ2-1; TRBD1 is a possible D gene (6 bases). The CDR3 is 15 amino acids. Germline V CDR1 and CDR2: SGHTA, FQGNSA. Trimming left V 5 bases short and J 3 bases short, with 14 bases between.

V gene TRBV7-2 combines with J gene TRBJ2-4; no clear D gene. The J call may be in error: the DNA end matches TRBJ2-7 better. This CDR3 spans 13 amino acids. From germline, CDR1 is SGHTA and CDR2 FQGNSA. The CDR3 DNA reads TGTGCCAGCAGCTCCACTCCAGCACCCGAGCAGTACTTC. Amino acid sequence: CASSSTPAPEQYF.

The CDR3 loop reads CSARDVRGPGANVLTF. In nucleotides, the CDR3 is TGCAGTGCTAGAGATGTAAGGGGCCCTGGGGCCAACGTCCTGACTTTC. This chain connects TRBV20-1 to TRBJ2-6; tentative D call: TRBD1 (5 bases). CDR3 length: 16 amino acids. The germline V and J ends were trimmed by 0 bases and 2 bases, with 11 bases remaining between them. Germline V gene data show CDR1 as DFQATT and CDR2 as SNEGSKA (reference sequence).

The chain uses TRBV2 and TRBJ1-2, with D unresolved. CDR1 is SNHLY and CDR2 is FYNNEI in the germline V gene. This CDR3 comprises 11 residues. Deletions cut 10 bases from V and 7 bases from J, with 13 bases between. CDR3 amino acids: CAIYGLAGYTF. CDR3 DNA: TGTGCCATCTATGGGCTGGCTGGCTACACCTTC.

The genes are TRBV27 and TRBJ1-4; 8 bases are a match to TRBD1. J gave up 8 bases and V 6 bases, and 5 bases lay outside the gene matches. This CDR3 is 13 amino acids long. The germline V gene has CDR1 MNHEY and CDR2 SMNVEV (reference sequence). The CDR3 sequence: CASRKQGVEKLFF. The CDR3 region has the DNA TGTGCCAGCAGGAAACAGGGGGTAGAAAAACTGTTTTTT.

This chain links TRBV6-2 or TRBV6-3 with TRBJ1-2, with D unresolved. Germline V gene data show CDR1 as MNHEY and CDR2 as SVGEGT. There are 11 residues in the CDR3. The germline V and J ends were trimmed by 10 bases and 5 bases, with 11 bases remaining between them. The CDR3 DNA sequence: TGTGCCACCTTGGCCGCTTATGGCTACACCTTC. It translates to CATLAAYGYTF.

The V call is TRBV7-2, the J call TRBJ2-6; no firm D call. V was shortened by 5 bases and J by 2 bases, with 10 bases between the two germline ends. Germline V lookup: CDR1 SGHTA, CDR2 FQGNSA. This CDR3 is 15 amino acids long. CDR3 coding DNA: TGTGCCAGCAGCATGCAATTGGCTGGGGCCAACGTCCTGACTTTC. It encodes CASSMQLAGANVLTF.

This clonotype has more than one count but fewer than ten. V and J are TRBV2 and TRBJ2-1; D remains ambiguous. CDR3 length: 10 amino acids. Germline loops: CDR1 SNHLY, CDR2 FYNNEI. V was pared by 2 bases and J by 15 bases, with 8 bases between. Written as DNA, the CDR3 is TGTGCCAGCAGTGAACCAGGCCGGTTCTTC. Residues: CASSEPGRFF.

The sample holds a few counts of this clonotype. The V call is TRBV7-9, the J call TRBJ2-6; no definite D call. V lost 5 bases, J lost 0 bases, and 11 bases lay in between. The CDR3 extends over 16 amino acids. Germline V gene lookup returns CDR1 SEHNR and CDR2 FQNEAQ (reference sequence). The CDR3 nucleotides read TGTGCCAGCAGCGCCCGACACGTCTCTGGGGCCAACGTCCTGACTTTC. Residues: CASSARHVSGANVLTF.

V is TRBV11-1 and J is TRBJ2-1, with 7 bases that match TRBD2. The CDR3 loop spans 16 amino acids. The V gene's germline CDR1 is SGHAT and CDR2 FQDESV (reference sequence). The ends lost 3 bases at V and 3 bases at J; junction bases unmatched: 8. The CDR3 protein is CASSLGSSGYYNEQFF. In nucleotides, the CDR3 is TGTGCCAGCAGCTTGGGATCTAGCGGTTACTACAATGAGCAGTTCTTC.